One and the same sample provided the 10 T cell receptor beta chains below, sequenced in a study of molecular identifiers for immune sequencing clone quantification. TCRdb called the PCR reads again in MiXCR, with one record for every CDR3 protein. The data contain about 630,000 distinct CDR3 sequences, 25% of them seen just once; the ten biggest clones take up approximately 0.75%. The sample was naive CD8+ T cells from blood, with Jurkat cell RNA spiked in. Subset indicated: FACS-sorted CD8+CD4-CCR7+CD45RA+ naive T cells. The receptor set was obtained from a human donor in good health. Some libraries in this study had Jurkat cell RNA spiked in.

This chain uses TRBV7-2 with TRBJ2-3; D call uncertain. Germline CDR1 is SGHTA and CDR2 is FQGNSA. V gave up 11 bases and J gave up 4 bases, with 19 bases separating them. The CDR3 sequence is 14 residues long. The CDR3 DNA sequence: TGTGCCGGTAGCCCCCCCAACGTGGCAGATACGCAGTATTTT. Translated: CAGSPPNVADTQYF.

The sample holds many counts of this clonotype. CDR3 coding DNA: TGTGCCAGCTCTAAATGGGCGAGCGGGAGTAGGAACACCGGGGAGCTGTTTTTT. Amino acids: CASSKWASGSRNTGELFF. The chain combines TRBV9 with TRBJ2-2; the match to TRBD2 covers 8 bases. The CDR3 has 18 residues. Per the germline V gene, CDR1 is SGDLS and CDR2 is YYNGEE. Trimming at V came to 7 bases and at J to 1 base, leaving 15 bases not matched to a gene.

The chain is built from TRBV6-5 and TRBJ2-3, with a weak D call TRBD1 (6 bases). V lost 0 bases and J lost 10, with 17 bases in between. From germline, CDR1 is MNHEY and CDR2 SVGAGI. This CDR3 spans 15 amino acids. The CDR3 sequence: CASSYSTGFGSPQYF. The CDR3 DNA reads TGTGCCAGCAGTTACTCCACAGGGTTTGGTTCACCGCAGTATTTT.

This clonotype was counted once. This rearrangement joins TRBV9 to TRBJ2-1; 8 bases map to TRBD1. This CDR3 region has 16 residues. Germline V gene lookup returns CDR1 SGDLS and CDR2 YYNGEE. The trim removed 4 bases at V and 7 bases at J, leaving 13 bases unmatched. The CDR3 DNA is TGTGCCAGCAGCACCCAACCCGGACAGGGAGAAAATGAGCAGTTCTTC. Its translation is CASSTQPGQGENEQFF. The whole variable domain, filled in from reference TRBV9 and TRBJ2-1, reads DSGVTQTPKHLITATGQRVTLRCSPRSGDLSVYWYQQSLDQGLQFLIQYYNGEERAKGNILERFSAQQFPDLHSELNLSSLELGDSALYFCASSTQPGQGENEQFFGPGTRLTVL.

In regard to this clonotype: Possible read error: a much larger clone is one base away. The CDR3: CASSIGGEPQYF. DNA of the CDR3: TGTGCCAGCAGTATTGGTGGTGAGCCCCAGTACTTC. The chain carries TRBV27 and TRBJ2-5; the D is unclear. The CDR3 length is 12 residues. Germline CDR1 is MNHEY and CDR2 is SMNVEV (reference sequence). V lost 5 bases and J 9 bases, leaving 13 bases between the germline ends.

This clonotype is a singleton in its sample. One junction end does not reproduce the germline sequence, and a read error may be involved. The genes are TRBV5-6 and TRBJ2-5; no clear D gene. Germline lookup yields CDR1 SGHDT and CDR2 YYEEEE. The length of the CDR3 is 13 residues. Written as DNA, the CDR3 is TGTGTCAGCAGCTTGGCAGCACCGGAGACCCAGTACTTC. Amino acid sequence: CVSSLAAPETQYF.

As to this clonotype: A much more abundant neighbour one base away suggests this may be a read error. The chain uses TRBV7-2 and TRBJ2-5; 12 bases align to TRBD2. Germline loops: CDR1 SGHTA, CDR2 FQGNSA. CDR3 length equals 16 residues. Here the CDR3 DNA reads TGTGCCAGCAGCTACCTAGCGGGGGGGGAACAAGAGCCCCAGTACTTC. It codes for CASSYLAGGEQEPQYF.

The sample holds many counts of this clonotype. The CDR3 protein is CASSLEREGRYEQYF. CDR3 DNA: TGTGCCAGCAGCTTGGAGCGGGAGGGCCGGTACGAGCAGTACTTC. This rearrangement joins TRBV7-9 to TRBJ2-7; 10 positions match TRBD2. This CDR3 is 15 amino acids long. Trimming removed 3 bases from V and 4 bases from J; junction bases left unmatched: 6. The germline V gene encodes CDR1 SEHNR and CDR2 FQNEAQ (reference sequence).

This chain joins TRBV20-1 and TRBJ1-5, with D possibly matching TRBD1 (6 bases). The V end was cut by 4 bases, the J end by 5 bases, with 21 bases between. This CDR3 has 16 amino acids. Germline CDR1 is DFQATT and CDR2 is SNEGSKA (reference sequence). DNA of the CDR3: TGCAGTGCTACGGCCCCTGGGGGGCGTCCTTATCAGCCCCAGCATTTT. Its translation is CSATAPGGRPYQPQHF.

The chain is built from TRBV29-1 and TRBJ2-1, with TRBD1 as a possible D gene (7 bases). The length of the CDR3 is 14 residues. The V gene lost 7 bases and the J gene lost 8 bases, with 21 bases spanning the gap. Germline-derived CDR1 and CDR2 are SQVTM and ANQGSEA. The CDR3 spells CSAEGSGGYDEQFF. CDR3 nucleotides: TGCAGCGCCGAGGGGTCAGGGGGGTACGATGAGCAGTTCTTC.